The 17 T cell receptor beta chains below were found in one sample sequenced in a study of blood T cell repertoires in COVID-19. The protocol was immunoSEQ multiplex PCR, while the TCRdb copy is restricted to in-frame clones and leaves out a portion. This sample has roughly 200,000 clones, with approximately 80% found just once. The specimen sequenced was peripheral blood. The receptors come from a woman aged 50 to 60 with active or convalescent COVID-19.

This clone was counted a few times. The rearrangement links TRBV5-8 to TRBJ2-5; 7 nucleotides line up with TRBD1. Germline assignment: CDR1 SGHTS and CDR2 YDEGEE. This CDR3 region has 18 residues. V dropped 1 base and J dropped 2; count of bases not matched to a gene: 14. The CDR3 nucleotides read TGTGCCAGCAGCTTGTCCCGAGGGGGCAGGGGTTATCAAGAGACCCAGTACTTC. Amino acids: CASSLSRGGRGYQETQYF.

CDR3 region: CASSPGGDLHGYTF. The CDR3, as DNA: TGTGCCAGTAGTCCTGGAGGGGACTTGCATGGCTACACCTTC. The chain has TRBV19 and TRBJ1-2; tentatively, D is TRBD1 (5 bases). Germline V lookup: CDR1 LNHDA, CDR2 SQIVND (reference sequence). The CDR3 spans 14 residues. V lost 5 bases and J 6 bases, leaving 16 bases between the germline ends.

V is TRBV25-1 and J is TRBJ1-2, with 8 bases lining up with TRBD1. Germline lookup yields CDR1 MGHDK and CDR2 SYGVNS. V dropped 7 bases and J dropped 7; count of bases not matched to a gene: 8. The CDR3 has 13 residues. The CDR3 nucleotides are TGTGCCAGCACCCCCGGACAGGGTGGTGGCTACACCTTC. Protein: CASTPGQGGGYTF.

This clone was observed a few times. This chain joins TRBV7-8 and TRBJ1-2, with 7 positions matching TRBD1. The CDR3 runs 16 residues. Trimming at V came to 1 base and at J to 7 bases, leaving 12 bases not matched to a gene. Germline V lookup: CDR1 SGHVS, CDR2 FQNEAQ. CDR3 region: CASSLGRQGGVSGYTF. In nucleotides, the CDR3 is TGTGCCAGCAGCTTAGGCCGACAGGGTGGGGTCAGTGGCTACACCTTC.

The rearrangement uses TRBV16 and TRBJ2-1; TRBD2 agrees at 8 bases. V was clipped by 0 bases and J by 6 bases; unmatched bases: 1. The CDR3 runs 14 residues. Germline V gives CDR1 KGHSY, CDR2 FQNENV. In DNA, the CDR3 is TGTGCCAGCAGCCAATCCAGCGGGAGCAATGAGCAGTTCTTC. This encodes CASSQSSGSNEQFF.

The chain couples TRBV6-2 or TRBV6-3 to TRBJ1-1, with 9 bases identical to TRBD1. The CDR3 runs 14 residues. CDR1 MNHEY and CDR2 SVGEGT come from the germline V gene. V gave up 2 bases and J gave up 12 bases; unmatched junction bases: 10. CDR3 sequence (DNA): TGTGCCAGCAGTTACCTCGGACAGGGGAGATTAACTTTCTTT. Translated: CASSYLGQGRLTFF.

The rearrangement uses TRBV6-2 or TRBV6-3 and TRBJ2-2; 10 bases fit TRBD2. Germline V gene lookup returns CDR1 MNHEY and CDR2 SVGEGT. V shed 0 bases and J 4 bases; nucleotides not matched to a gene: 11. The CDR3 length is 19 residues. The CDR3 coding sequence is TGTGCCAGCAGTTACTCGACCAGCGGGGGGGTCCGGGGCACCGGGGAGCTGTTTTTT. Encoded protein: CASSYSTSGGVRGTGELFF.

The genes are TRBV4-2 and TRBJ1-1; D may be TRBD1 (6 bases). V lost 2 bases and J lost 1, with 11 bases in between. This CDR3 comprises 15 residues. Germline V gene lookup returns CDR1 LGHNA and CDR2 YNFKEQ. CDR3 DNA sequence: TGTGCCAGCAGCCAAAGGGGGACGGCGAACACTGAAGCTTTCTTT. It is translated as CASSQRGTANTEAFF.

The CDR3 is CASSPSVRGGYGYTF. The CDR3, as DNA: TGTGCCAGCTCACCGAGTGTAAGGGGTGGGTATGGCTACACCTTC. V gene TRBV18 combines with J gene TRBJ1-2; possible D gene TRBD1, 5 bases. The CDR3 covers 15 residues. Germline V lookup: CDR1 KGHSH, CDR2 LQKENI. V was trimmed by 3 bases and J by 5 bases, leaving 16 bases between them.

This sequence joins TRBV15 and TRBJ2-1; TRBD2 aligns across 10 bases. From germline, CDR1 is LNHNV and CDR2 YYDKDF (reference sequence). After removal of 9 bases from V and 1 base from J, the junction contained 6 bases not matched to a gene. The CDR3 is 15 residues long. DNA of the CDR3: TGTGCCACTGAATGGACTAGCGGTTCCTACAATGAGCAGTTCTTC. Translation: CATEWTSGSYNEQFF. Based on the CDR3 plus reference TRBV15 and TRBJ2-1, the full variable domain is DAMVIQNPRYQVTQFGKPVTLSCSQTLNHNVMYWYQQKSSQAPKLLFHYYDKDFNNEADTPDNFQSRRPNTSFCFLDIRSPGLGDTAMYLCATEWTSGSYNEQFFGPGTRLTVL.

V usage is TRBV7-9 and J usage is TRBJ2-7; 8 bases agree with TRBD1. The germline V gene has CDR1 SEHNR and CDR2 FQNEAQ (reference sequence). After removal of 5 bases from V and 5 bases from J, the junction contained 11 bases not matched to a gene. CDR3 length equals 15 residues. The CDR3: CASSLRTGLYDEQYF. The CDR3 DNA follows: TGTGCCAGCAGCCTTCGGACAGGGTTGTATGACGAGCAGTACTTC.

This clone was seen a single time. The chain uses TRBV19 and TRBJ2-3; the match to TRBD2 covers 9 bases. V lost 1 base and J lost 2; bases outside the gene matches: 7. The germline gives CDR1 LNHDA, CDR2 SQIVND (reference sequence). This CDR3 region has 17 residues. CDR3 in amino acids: CASSIAVTSGATDTQYF. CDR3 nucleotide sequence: TGTGCCAGTAGTATAGCCGTGACTAGCGGAGCCACAGATACGCAGTATTTT.

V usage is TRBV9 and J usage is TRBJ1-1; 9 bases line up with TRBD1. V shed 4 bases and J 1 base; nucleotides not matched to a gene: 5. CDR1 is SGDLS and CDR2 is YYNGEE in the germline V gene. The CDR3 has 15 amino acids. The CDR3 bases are TGTGCCAGCAGCCCACAGGGGGCCCCGAACACTGAAGCTTTCTTT. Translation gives CASSPQGAPNTEAFF.

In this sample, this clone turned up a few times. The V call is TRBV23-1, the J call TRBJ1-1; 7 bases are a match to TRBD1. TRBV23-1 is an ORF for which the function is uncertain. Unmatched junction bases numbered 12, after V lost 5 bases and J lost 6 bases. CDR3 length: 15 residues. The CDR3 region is CASSTLQGYEAEAFF. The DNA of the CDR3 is TGCGCCAGCAGTACACTACAGGGGTATGAGGCTGAAGCTTTCTTT.

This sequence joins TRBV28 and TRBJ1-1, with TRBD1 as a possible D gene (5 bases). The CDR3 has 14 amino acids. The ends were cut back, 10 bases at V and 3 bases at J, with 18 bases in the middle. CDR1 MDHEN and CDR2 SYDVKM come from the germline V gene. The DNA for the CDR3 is TGTGCCACCCCAACGGGGGGGTACGACACTGAAGCTTTCTTT. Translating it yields CATPTGGYDTEAFF.

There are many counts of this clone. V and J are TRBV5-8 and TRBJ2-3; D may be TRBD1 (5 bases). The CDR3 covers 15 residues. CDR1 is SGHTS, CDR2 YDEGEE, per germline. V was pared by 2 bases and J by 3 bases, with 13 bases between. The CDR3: CASSFWGSSTDTQYF. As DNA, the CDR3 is TGTGCCAGCAGCTTCTGGGGCTCCTCGACAGATACGCAGTATTTT.

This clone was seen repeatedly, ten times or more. This chain's CDR3 is CASSPGGAEKLFF. CDR3 sequence (DNA): TGTGCCAGCAGTCCAGGGGGCGCGGAAAAACTGTTTTTT. V gene TRBV12-3 or TRBV12-4 combines with J gene TRBJ1-4; 8 nucleotides line up with TRBD1. The CDR3 is made up of 13 amino acids. With 5 bases clipped from V and 8 bases from J, the junction kept 4 bases outside the gene matches.